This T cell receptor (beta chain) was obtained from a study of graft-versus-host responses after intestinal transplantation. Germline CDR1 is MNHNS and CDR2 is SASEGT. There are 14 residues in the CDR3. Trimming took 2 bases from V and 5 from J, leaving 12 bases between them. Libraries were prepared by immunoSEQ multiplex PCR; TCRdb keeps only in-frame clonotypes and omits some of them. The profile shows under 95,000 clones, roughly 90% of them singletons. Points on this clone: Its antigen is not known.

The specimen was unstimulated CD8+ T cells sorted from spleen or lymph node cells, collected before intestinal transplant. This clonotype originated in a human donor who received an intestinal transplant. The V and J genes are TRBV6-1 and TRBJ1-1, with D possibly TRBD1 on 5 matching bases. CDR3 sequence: CASSELGGRTEAFF. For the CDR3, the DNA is TGTGCCAGCAGTGAACTGGGGGGGAGGACTGAAGCTTTCTTT.